The source of this T cell receptor beta chain is a study of T-cell reconstitution after alpha-beta-depleted transplantation in children. The CDR3 consists of 13 residues. The germline V and J ends were trimmed by 2 bases and 5 bases, with 7 bases remaining between them. Germline V gene lookup returns CDR1 SGHTA and CDR2 FQGTGA. As it was prepared, the TCRbeta library received unique molecular identifiers. MiXCR was run by TCRdb on the PCR reads, yielding one entry per CDR3 protein. Found here are some 110,000 distinct CDR3 sequences, approximately 10% of them singletons; the top ten hold less than 45%. At least ten counts were recorded for this clonotype.

The genes are TRBV7-3 and TRBJ2-1; D remains unclear. The clonotype was recovered from a boy aged 2-15 years with acute lymphoblastic leukemia, due to receive a stem cell transplant. The sample was PBMCs, taken before TCRalphabeta/CD19-depleted stem cell transplant. This CDR3 reads CASSLGLHNEQFF. The CDR3 DNA reads TGTGCCAGCAGCTTAGGGCTCCACAATGAGCAGTTCTTC.